This T cell receptor (beta chain) appears in the sequencing data of a study of blood T cell repertoires in COVID-19. Study background: The United States, Italy and Spain were the sources of the acute and convalescent COVID-19 samples.

Authors' processing steps: Counts of nucleated cells, estimated from reference gene primer amplification, were obtained. Method: immunoSEQ multiplex PCR; TCRdb's copy keeps in-frame clones and lacks some. That table supplies the V and J calls and clone size; D and trimming were determined from the DNA. The sample shows roughly 100,000 clones, roughly 81% of them seen only once. Source material: peripheral blood. The sequence was collected from a woman aged 70 to 79 with acute or convalescent COVID-19.

CDR3 protein: CSARTDEKLFF. The DNA of the CDR3 is TGCAGTGCTAGGACAGATGAAAAACTGTTTTTT. J is TRBJ1-4 and V is TRBV20-1; possible D gene TRBD1, 5 bases. CDR1 and CDR2 (germline): DFQATT, SNEGSKA (reference sequence). This CDR3 comprises 11 residues. Deletions cut 3 bases from V and 6 bases from J, with 5 bases between.